This T cell receptor beta chain appears in the sequencing data of a study of beta chain features in type 1 diabetes. At the level of the study: The patient and healthy donor groups were comparable for age, gender and cell yields.

Regarding this clone: Its specificity is not known. Other DNA sequences in this sample translate to the same CDR3.

Sampling consisted of one heparinised blood draw per donor, averaging roughly 110 mL. It was via CD45RO/CCR7/CD25/CD127/CD95/CD27 that CD4+ naive, central memory, regulatory and stem cell-like memory cells were sorted. Notes on the study in general: More deletions and fewer insertions at VDJ junctions were found in patients with type 1 diabetes. People with Type 1 diabetes carried modestly yet significantly shorter TCRB CDR3s in all four CD4+ subsets.

The whole isolated RNA underwent reverse transcription, so sequencing captured expressed TCRB transcripts. Sequencing used immunoSEQ multiplex PCR; TCRdb keeps in-frame clones, though not all of them. The repertoire consists of 150,000 or so clones, with around 63% occurring once and the leading ten covering under 0.1%. The ends were cut back, 1 base at V and 1 base at J, with 6 bases in the middle. Germline loops: CDR1 SEHNR, CDR2 FQNEAQ (reference sequence). CDR3 length: 14 amino acids. The specimen was naive CD4+ T cells from blood. This sequence originates from a man aged 30-40 years with type 1 diabetes. The genes are TRBV7-9 and TRBJ2-3; D is unclear. DNA for the CDR3: TGTGCCAGCAGCTTAGATGGAGGCACAGATACGCAGTATTTT. Encoded protein: CASSLDGGTDTQYF.